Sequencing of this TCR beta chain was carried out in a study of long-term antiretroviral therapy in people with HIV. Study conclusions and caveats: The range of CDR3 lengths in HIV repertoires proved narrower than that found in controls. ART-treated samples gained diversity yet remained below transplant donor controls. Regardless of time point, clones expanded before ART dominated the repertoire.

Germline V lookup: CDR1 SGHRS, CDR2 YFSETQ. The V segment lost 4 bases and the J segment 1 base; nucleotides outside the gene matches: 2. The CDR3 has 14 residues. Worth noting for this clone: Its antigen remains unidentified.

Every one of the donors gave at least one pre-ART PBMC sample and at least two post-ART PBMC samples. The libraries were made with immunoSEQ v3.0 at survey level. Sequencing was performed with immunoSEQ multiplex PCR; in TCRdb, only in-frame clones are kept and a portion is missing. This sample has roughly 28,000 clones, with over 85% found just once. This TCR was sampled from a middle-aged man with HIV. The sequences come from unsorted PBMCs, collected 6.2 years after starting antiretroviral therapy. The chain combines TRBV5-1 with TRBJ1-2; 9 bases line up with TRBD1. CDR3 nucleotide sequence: TGCGCCAGCAGCGGGACAGGGATTAACTATGGCTACACCTTC. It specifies CASSGTGINYGYTF.